Included here is one T cell receptor beta chain sequence, with context. The antigen is not known. Some clones are missing from TCRdb's copy, which holds only in-frame ones; the method was immunoSEQ multiplex PCR. The sample lists roughly 1,500,000 clones, 95% to 99% seen once, with about 0.4% in the top ten. This entry is derived from a study of shared clonotypes between healthy human individuals. Study results and limitations: Sharing across four donors was highest in naive CD4 (roughly 5%) and lowest in memory CD8 (around 0.4%).

This clonotype originated in a man younger than 40 in good health. Sequenced material: naive CD4+ T cells sorted from blood. Stated subset: CD45RA+ positively selected.

The CDR3: CASSVGRGGVNYGYTF. The CDR3 coding sequence is TGTGCCAGCAGCGTAGGGAGGGGAGGGGTAAACTATGGCTACACCTTC. The chain employs TRBV9 and TRBJ1-2; D might be TRBD1 (5 bases). CDR3 length equals 16 residues. Germline loops: CDR1 SGDLS, CDR2 YYNGEE. Between the trimmed V and J ends, which lost 0 bases and 2 bases, there was a span of 14 bases.